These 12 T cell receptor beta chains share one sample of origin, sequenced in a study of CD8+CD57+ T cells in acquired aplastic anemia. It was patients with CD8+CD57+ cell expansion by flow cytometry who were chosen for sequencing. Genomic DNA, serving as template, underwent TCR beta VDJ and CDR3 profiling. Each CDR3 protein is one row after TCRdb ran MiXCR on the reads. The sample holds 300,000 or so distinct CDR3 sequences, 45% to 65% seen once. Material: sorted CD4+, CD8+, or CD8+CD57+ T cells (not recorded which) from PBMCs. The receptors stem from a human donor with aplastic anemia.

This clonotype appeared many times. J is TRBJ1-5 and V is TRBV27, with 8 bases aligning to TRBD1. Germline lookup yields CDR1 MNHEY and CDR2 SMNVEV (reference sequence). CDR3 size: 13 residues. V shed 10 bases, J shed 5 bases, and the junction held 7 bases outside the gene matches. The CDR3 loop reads CAKARTGHQPQHF. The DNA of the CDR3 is TGTGCCAAGGCGCGGACAGGGCATCAGCCCCAGCATTTT.

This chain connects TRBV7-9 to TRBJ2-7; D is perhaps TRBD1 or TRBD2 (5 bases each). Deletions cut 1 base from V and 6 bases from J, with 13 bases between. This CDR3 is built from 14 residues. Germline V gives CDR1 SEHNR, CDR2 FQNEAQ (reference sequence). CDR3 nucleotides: TGTGCCAGCAGCTTAGAGGGGAGTTCGTCCGAGCAGTACTTC. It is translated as CASSLEGSSSEQYF. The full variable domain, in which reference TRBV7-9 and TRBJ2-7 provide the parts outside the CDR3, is DTGVSQNPRHKITKRGQNVTFRCDPISEHNRLYWYRQTLGQGPEFLTYFQNEAQLEKSRLLSDRFSAERPKGSFSTLEIQRTEQGDSAMYLCASSLEGSSSEQYFGPGTRLTVT.

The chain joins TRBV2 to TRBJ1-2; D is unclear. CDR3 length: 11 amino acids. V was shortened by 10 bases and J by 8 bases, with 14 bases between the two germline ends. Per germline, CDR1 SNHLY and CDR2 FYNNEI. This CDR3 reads CAIQIEVGYTF. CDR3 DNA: TGTGCCATCCAGATTGAGGTGGGCTACACCTTC.

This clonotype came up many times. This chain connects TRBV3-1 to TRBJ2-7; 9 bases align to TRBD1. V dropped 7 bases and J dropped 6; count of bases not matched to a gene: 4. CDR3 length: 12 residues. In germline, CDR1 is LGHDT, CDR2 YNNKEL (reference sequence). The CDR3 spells CASKDRGPEQYF. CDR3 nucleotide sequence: TGTGCCAGCAAGGACAGGGGCCCCGAGCAGTACTTC.

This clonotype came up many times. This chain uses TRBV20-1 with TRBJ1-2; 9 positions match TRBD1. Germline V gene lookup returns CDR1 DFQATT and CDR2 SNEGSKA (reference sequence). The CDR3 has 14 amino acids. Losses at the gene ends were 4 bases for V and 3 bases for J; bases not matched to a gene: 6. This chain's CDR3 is CSATEQGADYGYTF. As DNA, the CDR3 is TGCAGTGCTACCGAACAGGGGGCGGACTATGGCTACACCTTC.

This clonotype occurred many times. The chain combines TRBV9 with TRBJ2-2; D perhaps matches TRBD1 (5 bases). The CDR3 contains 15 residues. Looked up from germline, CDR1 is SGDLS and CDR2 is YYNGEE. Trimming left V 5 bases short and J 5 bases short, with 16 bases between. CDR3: CASSSSSGKTGELFF. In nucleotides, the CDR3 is TGTGCCAGCAGTTCATCCTCAGGGAAAACCGGGGAGCTGTTTTTT.

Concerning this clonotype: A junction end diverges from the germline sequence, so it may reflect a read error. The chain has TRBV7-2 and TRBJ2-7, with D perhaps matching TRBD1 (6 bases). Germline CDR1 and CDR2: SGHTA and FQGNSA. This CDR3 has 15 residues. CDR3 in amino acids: CASSQRTVLNYEQYF. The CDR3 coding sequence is TGCGCCAGCAGCCAAAGGACAGTCTTGAACTACGAGCAGTACTTC.

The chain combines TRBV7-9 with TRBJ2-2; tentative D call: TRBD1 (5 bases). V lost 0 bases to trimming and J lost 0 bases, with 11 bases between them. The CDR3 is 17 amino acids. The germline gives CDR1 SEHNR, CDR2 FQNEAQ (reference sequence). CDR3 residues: CASSLASDTSNTGELFF. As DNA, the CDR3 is TGTGCCAGCAGCTTAGCCTCGGACACCTCGAACACCGGGGAGCTGTTTTTT. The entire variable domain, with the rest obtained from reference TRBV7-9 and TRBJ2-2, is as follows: DTGVSQNPRHKITKRGQNVTFRCDPISEHNRLYWYRQTLGQGPEFLTYFQNEAQLEKSRLLSDRFSAERPKGSFSTLEIQRTEQGDSAMYLCASSLASDTSNTGELFFGEGSRLTVL.

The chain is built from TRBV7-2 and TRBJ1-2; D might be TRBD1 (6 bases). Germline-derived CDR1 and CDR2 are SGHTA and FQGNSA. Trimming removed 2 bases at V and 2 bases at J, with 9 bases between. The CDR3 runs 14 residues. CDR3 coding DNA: TGTGCCAGCAGCTTATCTACAGGGAACTATGGCTACACCTTC. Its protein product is CASSLSTGNYGYTF.

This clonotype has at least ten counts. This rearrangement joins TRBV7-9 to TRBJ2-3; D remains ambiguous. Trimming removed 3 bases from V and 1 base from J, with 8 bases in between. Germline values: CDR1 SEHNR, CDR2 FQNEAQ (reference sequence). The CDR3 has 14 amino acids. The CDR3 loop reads CASSLEGGTDTQYF. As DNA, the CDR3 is TGTGCCAGCAGCTTGGAAGGAGGCACAGATACGCAGTATTTT.

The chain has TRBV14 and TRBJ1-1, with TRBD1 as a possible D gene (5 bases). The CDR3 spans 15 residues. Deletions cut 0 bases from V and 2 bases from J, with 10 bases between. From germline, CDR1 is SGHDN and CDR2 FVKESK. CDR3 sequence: CASSQDGGVNTEAFF. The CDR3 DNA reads TGTGCCAGCAGCCAAGACGGGGGGGTCAACACTGAAGCTTTCTTT.

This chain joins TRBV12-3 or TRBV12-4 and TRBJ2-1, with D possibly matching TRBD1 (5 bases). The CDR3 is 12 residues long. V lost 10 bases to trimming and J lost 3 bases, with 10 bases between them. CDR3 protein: CAIRALYNEQFF. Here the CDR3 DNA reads TGTGCCATCAGGGCCCTCTACAATGAGCAGTTCTTC.